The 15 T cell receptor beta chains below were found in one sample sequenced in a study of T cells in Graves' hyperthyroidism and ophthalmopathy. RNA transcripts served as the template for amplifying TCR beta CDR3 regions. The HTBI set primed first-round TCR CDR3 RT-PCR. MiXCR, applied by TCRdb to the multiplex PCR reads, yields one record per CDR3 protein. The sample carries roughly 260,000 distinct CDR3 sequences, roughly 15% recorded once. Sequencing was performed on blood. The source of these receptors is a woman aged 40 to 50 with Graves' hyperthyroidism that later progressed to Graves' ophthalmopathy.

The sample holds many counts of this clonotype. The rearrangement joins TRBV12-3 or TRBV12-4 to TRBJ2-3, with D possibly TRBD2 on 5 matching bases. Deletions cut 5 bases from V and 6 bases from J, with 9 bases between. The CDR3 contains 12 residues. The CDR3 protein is CASSPGYDTQYF. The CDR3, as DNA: TGTGCCAGCAGTCCGGGGTACGATACGCAGTATTTT.

The CDR3 protein is CASSLRMSGPDTQYF. The DNA of the CDR3 is TGCGCCAGCAGCTTGAGAATGTCAGGGCCAGATACGCAGTATTTT. The chain is built from TRBV5-1 and TRBJ2-3, with D possibly TRBD1 on 5 matching bases. The CDR3 is made up of 15 amino acids. The germline V and J ends were trimmed by 1 base and 4 bases, with 13 bases remaining between them. Germline V gene lookup returns CDR1 SGHRS and CDR2 YFSETQ. Filled out from reference TRBV5-1 and TRBJ2-3, the complete variable domain reads KAGVTQTPRYLIKTRGQQVTLSCSPISGHRSVSWYQQTPGQGLQFLFEYFSETQRNKGNFPGRFSGRQFSNSRSEMNVSTLELGDSALYLCASSLRMSGPDTQYFGPGTRLTVL.

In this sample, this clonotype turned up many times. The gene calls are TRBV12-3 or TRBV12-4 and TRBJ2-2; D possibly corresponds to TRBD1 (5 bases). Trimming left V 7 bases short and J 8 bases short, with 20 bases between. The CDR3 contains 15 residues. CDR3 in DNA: TGTGCCAGCAACGACCCTGACAGTTCAGGGGGGGAGCTGTTTTTT. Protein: CASNDPDSSGGELFF.

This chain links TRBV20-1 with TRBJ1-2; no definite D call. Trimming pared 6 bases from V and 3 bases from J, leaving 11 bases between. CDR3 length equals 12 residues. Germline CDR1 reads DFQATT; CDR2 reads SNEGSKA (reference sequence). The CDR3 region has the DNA TGCAGTGCGGCCGAGCGGGACTATGGCTACACCTTC. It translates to CSAAERDYGYTF.

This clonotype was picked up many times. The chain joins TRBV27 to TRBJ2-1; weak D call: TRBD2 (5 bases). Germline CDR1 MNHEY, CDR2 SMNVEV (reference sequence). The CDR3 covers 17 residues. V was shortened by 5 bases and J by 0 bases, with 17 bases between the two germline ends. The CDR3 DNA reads TGTGCCAGCAGTCCCCGAGGGCTATTAAGCTCCTACAATGAGCAGTTCTTC. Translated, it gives CASSPRGLLSSYNEQFF.

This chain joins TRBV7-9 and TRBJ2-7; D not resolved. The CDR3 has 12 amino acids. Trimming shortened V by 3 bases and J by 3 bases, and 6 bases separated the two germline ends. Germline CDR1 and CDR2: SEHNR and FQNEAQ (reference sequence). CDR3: CASSFRLYEQYF. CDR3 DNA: TGTGCCAGCAGCTTTAGACTCTACGAGCAGTACTTC.

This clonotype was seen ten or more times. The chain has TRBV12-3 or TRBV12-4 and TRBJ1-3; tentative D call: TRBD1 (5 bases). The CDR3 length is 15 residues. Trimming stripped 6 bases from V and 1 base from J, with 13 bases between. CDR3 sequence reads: CASRGLLWSGNTIYF. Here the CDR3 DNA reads TGTGCCAGCAGGGGACTGTTGTGGTCTGGAAACACCATATATTTT.

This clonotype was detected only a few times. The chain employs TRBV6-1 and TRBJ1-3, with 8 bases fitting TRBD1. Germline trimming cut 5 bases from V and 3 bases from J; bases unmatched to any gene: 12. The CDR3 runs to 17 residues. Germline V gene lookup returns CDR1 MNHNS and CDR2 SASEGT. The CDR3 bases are TGTGCCAGCAGTTTGTCTTTCAGGGGGCGAATTGGAAACACCATATATTTT. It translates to CASSLSFRGRIGNTIYF.

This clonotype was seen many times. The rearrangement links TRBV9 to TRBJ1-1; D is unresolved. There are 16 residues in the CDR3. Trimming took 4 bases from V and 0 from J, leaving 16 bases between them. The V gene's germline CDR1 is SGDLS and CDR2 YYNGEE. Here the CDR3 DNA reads TGTGCCAGCAGCAATGGAGCCAGGACGGTGAACACTGAAGCTTTCTTT. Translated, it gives CASSNGARTVNTEAFF.

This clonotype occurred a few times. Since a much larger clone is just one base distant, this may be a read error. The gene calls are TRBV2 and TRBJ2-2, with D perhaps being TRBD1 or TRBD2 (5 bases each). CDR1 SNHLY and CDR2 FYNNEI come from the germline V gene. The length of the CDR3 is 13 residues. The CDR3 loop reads CASGTPHTGELVF. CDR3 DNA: TGTGCCTCCGGGACGCCACACACCGGGGAGCTGGTTTTT.

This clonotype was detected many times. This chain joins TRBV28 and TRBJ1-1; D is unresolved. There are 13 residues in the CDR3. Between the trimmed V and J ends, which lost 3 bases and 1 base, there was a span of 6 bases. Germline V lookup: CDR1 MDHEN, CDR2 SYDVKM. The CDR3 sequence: CASSFSPNTEAFF. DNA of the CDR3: TGTGCCAGCAGTTTCTCCCCGAACACTGAAGCTTTCTTT.

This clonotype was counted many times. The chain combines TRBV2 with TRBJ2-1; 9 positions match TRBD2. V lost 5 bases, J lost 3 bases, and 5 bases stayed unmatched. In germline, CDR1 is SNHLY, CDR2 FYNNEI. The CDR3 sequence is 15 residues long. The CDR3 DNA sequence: TGTGCCAGCAGTTATAGCGGGAGCGTCTACAATGAGCAGTTCTTC. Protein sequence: CASSYSGSVYNEQFF. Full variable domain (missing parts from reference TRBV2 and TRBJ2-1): EPEVTQTPSHQVTQMGQEVILRCVPISNHLYFYWYRQILGQKVEFLVSFYNNEISEKSEIFDDQFSVERPDGSNFTLKIRSTKLEDSAMYFCASSYSGSVYNEQFFGPGTRLTVL.

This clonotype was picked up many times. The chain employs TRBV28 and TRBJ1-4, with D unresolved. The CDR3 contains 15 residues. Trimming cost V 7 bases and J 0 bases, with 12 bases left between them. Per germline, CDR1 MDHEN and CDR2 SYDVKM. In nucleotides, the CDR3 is TGTGCCAGCACCATCATAGAGACAACTAATGAAAAACTGTTTTTT. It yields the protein CASTIIETTNEKLFF.

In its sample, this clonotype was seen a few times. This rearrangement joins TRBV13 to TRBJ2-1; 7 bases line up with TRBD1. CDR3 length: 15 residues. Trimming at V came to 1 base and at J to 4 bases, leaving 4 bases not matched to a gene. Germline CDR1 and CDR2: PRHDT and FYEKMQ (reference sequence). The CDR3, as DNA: TGTGCCAGCAGCTTAGTCACAGGGGATTACAATGAGCAGTTCTTC. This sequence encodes CASSLVTGDYNEQFF.

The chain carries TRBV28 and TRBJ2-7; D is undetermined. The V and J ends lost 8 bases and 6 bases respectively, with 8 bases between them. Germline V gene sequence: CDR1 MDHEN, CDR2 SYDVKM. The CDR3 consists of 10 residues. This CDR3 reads CASAQLEQYF. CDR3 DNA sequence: TGTGCCAGCGCCCAACTCGAGCAGTACTTC.